This T cell receptor (beta chain) was obtained from a study of cytomegalovirus exposure and HLA in healthy donors. The study, taken as a whole, reports: Reportedly, HLA-A and HLA-B alleles of most subjects were accurately predicted from TCR beta.

The PCR contained 60 Vbeta and 13 Jbeta primers. In the original workflow: In a later analysis, of roughly 73 million unique beta chains, about 11 million appeared in at least two donors. Sequenced by immunoSEQ multiplex PCR; TCRdb stores in-frame clones only, minus some. The D gene and trimming were derived from the DNA, and the V and J assignments and clone size from that table. The sample holds approximately 100,000 clones, roughly 79% seen once. Worth noting for this clone: The antigen is unknown.

This CDR3 is built from 15 residues. With 6 bases clipped from V and 2 bases from J, the junction kept 7 bases outside the gene matches. Germline V gives CDR1 MNHEY, CDR2 SMNVEV (reference sequence). At the time of sampling, donors were nominally healthy, though unrecorded immune exposures were likely. The sequence was collected from a woman aged 40 to 49 in good health and CMV-seronegative. The sample was PBMCs. The chain uses TRBV27 and TRBJ2-4, with 7 bases that match TRBD1. CDR3 residues: CASRSTGVTKNIQYF. The CDR3 region has the DNA TGTGCCAGCAGGAGTACAGGGGTAACCAAAAACATTCAGTACTTC.